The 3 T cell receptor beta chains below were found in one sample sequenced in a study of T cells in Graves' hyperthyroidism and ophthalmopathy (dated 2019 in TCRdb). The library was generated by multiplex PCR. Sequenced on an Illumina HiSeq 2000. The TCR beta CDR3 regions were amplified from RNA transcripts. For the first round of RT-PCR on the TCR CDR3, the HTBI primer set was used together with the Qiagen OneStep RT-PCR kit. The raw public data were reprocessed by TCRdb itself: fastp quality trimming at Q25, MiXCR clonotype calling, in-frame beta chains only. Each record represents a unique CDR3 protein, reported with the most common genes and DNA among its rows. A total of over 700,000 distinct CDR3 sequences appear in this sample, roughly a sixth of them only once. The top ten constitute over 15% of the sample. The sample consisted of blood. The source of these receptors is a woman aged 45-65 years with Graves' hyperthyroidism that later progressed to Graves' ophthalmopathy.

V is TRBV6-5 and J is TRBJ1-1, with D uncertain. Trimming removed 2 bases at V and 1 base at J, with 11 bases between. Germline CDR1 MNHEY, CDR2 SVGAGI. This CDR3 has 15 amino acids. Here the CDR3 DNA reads TGTGCCAGCAGTTACAGCGGGAGTTCGAACACTGAAGCTTTCTTT. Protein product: CASSYSGSSNTEAFF.

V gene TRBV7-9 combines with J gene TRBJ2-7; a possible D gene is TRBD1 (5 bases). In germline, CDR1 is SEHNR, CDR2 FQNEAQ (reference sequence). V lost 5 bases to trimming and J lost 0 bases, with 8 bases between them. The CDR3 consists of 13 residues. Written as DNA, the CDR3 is TGTGCCAGCAGCACAGGAAACTCCTACGAGCAGTACTTC. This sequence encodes CASSTGNSYEQYF. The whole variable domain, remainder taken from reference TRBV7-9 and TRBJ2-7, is DTGVSQNPRHKITKRGQNVTFRCDPISEHNRLYWYRQTLGQGPEFLTYFQNEAQLEKSRLLSDRFSAERPKGSFSTLEIQRTEQGDSAMYLCASSTGNSYEQYFGPGTRLTVT.

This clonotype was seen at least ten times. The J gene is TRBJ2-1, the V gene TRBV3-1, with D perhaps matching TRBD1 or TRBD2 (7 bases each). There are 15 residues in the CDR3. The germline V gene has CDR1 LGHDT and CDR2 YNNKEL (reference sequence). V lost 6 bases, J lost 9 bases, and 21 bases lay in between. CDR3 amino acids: CASRRIRGGPGEQFF. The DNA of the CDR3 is TGTGCCAGCAGGCGCATCAGGGGGGGCCCTGGTGAGCAGTTCTTC.